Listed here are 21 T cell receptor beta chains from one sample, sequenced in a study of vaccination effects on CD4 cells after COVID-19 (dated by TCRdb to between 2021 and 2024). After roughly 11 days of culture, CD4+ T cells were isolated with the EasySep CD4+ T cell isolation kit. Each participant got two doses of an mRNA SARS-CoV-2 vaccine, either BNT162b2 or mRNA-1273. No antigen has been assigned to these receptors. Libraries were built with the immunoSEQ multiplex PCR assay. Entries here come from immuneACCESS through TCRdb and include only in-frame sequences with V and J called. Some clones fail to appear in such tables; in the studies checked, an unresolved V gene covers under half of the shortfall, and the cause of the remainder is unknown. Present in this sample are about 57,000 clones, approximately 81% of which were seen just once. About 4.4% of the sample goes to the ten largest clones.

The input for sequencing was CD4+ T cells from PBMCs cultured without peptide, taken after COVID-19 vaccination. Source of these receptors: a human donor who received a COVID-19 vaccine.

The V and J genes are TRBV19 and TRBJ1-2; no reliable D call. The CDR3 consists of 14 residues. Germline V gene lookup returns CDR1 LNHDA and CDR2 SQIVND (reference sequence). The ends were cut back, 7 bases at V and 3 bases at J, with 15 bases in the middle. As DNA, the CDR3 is TGTGCCAGTACCACCCTCGGAGGGTACTATGGCTACACCTTC. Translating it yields CASTTLGGYYGYTF.

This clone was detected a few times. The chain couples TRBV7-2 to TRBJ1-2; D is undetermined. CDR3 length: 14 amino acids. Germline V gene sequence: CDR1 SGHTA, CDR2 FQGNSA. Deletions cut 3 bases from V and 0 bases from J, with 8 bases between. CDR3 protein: CASSFFGSNYGYTF. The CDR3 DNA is TGTGCCAGCAGCTTCTTTGGCTCTAACTATGGCTACACCTTC.

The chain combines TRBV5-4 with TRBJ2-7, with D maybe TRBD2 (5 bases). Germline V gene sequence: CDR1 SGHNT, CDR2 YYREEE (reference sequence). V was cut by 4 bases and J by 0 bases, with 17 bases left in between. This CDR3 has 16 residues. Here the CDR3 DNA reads TGTGCCAGCAGCCGTACGGGGTTAACCGTCTCCTACGAGCAGTACTTC. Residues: CASSRTGLTVSYEQYF.

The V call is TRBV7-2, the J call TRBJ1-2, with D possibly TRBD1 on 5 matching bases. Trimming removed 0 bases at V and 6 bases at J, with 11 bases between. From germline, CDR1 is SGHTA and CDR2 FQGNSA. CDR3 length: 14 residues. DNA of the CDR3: TGTGCCAGCAGCTTAGCGGCTTGGGGGAATGGCTACACCTTC. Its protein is CASSLAAWGNGYTF.

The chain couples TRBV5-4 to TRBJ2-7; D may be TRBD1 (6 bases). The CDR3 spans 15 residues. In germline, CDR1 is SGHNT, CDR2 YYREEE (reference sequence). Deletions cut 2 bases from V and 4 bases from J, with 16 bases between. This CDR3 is CASSFDSQGWYEQYF. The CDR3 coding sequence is TGTGCCAGCAGCTTTGATTCACAGGGTTGGTACGAGCAGTACTTC.

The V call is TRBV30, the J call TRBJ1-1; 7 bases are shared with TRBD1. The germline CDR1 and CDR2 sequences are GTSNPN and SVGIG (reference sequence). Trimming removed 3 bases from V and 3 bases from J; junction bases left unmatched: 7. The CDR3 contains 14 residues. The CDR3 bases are TGTGCCTGGAGGGGGGACAGCCGTCACACTGAAGCTTTCTTT. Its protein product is CAWRGDSRHTEAFF.

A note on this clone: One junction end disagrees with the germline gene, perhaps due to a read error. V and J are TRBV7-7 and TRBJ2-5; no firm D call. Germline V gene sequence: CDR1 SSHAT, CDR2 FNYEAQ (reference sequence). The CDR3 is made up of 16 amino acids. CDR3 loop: CASSLGYGMYQETQYF. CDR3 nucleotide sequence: TGTGCTAGCAGCTTAGGGTATGGGATGTACCAAGAGACCCAGTACTTC.

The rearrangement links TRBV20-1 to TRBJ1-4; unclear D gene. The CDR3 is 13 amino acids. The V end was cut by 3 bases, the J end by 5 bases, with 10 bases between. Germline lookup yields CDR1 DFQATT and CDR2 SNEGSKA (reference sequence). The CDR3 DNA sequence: TGCAGTGCTAGTTCGGGCGGGAATGAAAAACTGTTTTTT. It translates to CSASSGGNEKLFF.

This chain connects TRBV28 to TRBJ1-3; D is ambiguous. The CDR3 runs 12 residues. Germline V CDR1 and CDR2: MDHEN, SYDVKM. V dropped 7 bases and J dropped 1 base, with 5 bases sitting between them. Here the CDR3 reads CASTRSGNTIYF. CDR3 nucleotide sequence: TGTGCCAGCACCAGATCTGGAAACACCATATATTTT.

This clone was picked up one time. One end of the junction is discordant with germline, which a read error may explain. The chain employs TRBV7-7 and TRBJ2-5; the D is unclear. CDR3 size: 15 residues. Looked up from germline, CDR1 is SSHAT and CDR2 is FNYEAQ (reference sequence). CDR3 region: CASSLGRVLEETQYF. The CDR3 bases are TGTGCTAGCAGCTTAGGTCGGGTCTTAGAAGAGACCCAGTACTTC.

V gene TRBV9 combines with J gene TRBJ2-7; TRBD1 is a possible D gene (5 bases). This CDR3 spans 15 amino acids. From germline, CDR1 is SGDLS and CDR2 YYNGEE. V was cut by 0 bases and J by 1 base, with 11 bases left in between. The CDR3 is CASSVGQGVSYEQYF. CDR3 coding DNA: TGTGCCAGCAGCGTAGGGCAAGGGGTTTCCTACGAGCAGTACTTC.

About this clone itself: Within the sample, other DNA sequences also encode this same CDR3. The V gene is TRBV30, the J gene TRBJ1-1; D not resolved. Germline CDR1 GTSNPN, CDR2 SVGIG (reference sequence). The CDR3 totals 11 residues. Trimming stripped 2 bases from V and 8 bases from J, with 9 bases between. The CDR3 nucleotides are TGTGCCTGGAGTAGTCTAGGGGAAGCTTTCTTT. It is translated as CAWSSLGEAFF. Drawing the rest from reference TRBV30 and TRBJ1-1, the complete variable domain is SQTIHQWPATLVQPVGSPLSLECTVEGTSNPNLYWYRQAAGRGLQLLFYSVGIGQISSEVPQNLSASRPQDRQFILSSKKLLLSDSGFYLCAWSSLGEAFFGQGTRLTVV.

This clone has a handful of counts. This CDR3 is CSALRLRGYTF. DNA for the CDR3: TGCAGTGCTCTACGTTTGCGCGGCTACACCTTC. The rearrangement joins TRBV20-1 to TRBJ1-2; D is unresolved. From germline, CDR1 is DFQATT and CDR2 SNEGSKA (reference sequence). This CDR3 contains 11 residues. The V gene lost 5 bases and the J gene lost 8 bases, with 12 bases spanning the gap.

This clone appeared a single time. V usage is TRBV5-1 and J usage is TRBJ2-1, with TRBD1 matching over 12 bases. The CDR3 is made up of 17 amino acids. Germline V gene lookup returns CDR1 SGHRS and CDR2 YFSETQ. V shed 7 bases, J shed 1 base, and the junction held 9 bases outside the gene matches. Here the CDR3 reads CASGGQGAKGSYNEQFF. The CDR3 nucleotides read TGCGCCAGCGGGGGACAGGGGGCGAAGGGATCCTACAATGAGCAGTTCTTC.

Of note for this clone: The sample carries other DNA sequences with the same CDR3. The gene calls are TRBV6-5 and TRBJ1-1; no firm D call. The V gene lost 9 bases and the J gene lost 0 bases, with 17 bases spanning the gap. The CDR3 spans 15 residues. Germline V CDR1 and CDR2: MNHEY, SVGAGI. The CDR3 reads CASTPPGKMNTEAFF. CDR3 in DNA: TGTGCCAGTACCCCACCCGGGAAAATGAACACTGAAGCTTTCTTT.

As DNA, the CDR3 is TGCGCCAGCAGCCCCCGTTTAGCGGGGACCCTAAGGAATGAGCAGTTCTTC. This gives the protein CASSPRLAGTLRNEQFF. This sequence joins TRBV5-1 and TRBJ2-1; 8 positions agree with TRBD2. With 4 bases clipped from V and 7 bases from J, the junction kept 16 bases outside the gene matches. Germline V CDR1 and CDR2: SGHRS, YFSETQ. CDR3 length equals 17 residues.

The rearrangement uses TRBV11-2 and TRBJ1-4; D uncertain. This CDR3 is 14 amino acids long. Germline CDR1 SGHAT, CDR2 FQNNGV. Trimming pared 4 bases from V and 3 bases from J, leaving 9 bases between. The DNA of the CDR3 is TGTGCCAGCAGCTCCGGAGGGCCTAATGAAAAACTGTTTTTT. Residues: CASSSGGPNEKLFF.

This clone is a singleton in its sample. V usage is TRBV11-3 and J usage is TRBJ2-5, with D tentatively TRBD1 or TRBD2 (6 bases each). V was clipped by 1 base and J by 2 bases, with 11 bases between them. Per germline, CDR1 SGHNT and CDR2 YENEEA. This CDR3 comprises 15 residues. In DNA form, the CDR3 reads TGTGCCAGCAGCTTAGGGGGGGCACAACAAGAGACCCAGTACTTC. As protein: CASSLGGAQQETQYF.

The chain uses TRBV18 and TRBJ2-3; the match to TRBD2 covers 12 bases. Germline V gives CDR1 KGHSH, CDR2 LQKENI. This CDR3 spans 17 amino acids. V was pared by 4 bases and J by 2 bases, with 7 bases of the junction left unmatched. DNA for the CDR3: TGTGCCAGCTCACAAACTAGCGGGGGGTCCCACACAGATACGCAGTATTTT. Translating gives CASSQTSGGSHTDTQYF.

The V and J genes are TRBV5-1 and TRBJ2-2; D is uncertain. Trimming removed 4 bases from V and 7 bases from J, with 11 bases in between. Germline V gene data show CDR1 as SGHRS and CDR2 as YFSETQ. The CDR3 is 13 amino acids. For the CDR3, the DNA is TGCGCCAGCAGCCCTCCTTCGGGCGGGGAGCTGTTTTTT. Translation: CASSPPSGGELFF.

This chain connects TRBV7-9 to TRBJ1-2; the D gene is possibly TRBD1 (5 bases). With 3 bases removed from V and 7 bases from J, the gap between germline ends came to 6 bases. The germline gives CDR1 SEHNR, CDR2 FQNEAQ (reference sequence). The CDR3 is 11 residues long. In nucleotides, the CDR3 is TGTGCCAGCAGCTTGGGGGGTGGCTACACCTTC. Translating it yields CASSLGGGYTF.